Presented here are 17 T cell receptor beta chains from one specimen sequenced in a study of OX40 agonist ivuxolimab in advanced cancers. Profiling relied on immunoSEQ multiplex PCR, and the TCRdb table lists in-frame clones only, not all of them. The sample carries around 46,000 clones, 65% to 85% recorded once. Material: CD4+ or CD8+ T cells sorted from blood, obtained in a trial of the OX40 agonist ivuxolimab. These receptors came from an adult with an advanced solid tumor such as melanoma, head and neck, liver or kidney cancer.

This chain links TRBV6-6 with TRBJ2-2, with D unclear. Trimming pared 0 bases from V and 4 bases from J, leaving 6 bases between. The germline V gene has CDR1 MNHNY and CDR2 SVGAGI (reference sequence). This CDR3 spans 14 amino acids. This CDR3 is CASSYSTVTGELFF. Written as DNA, the CDR3 is TGTGCCAGCAGTTACTCGACGGTCACCGGGGAGCTGTTTTTT.

The V gene is TRBV20-1, the J gene TRBJ1-2; 7 nucleotides align to TRBD1. Germline loops: CDR1 DFQATT, CDR2 SNEGSKA (reference sequence). This CDR3 is built from 11 residues. As DNA, the CDR3 is TGCAGGGCACAGGGGTTTAATGGCTACACCTTC. Residues: CRAQGFNGYTF.

The chain links TRBV10-2 to TRBJ2-7; D perhaps matches TRBD1 (6 bases). The CDR3 runs to 16 residues. Looked up from germline, CDR1 is WSHSY and CDR2 is SAAADI. V lost 6 bases, J lost 6 bases, and 24 bases lay in between. The CDR3 sequence is CASSGPGQMNRGEQYF. DNA for the CDR3: TGCGCCAGCAGCGGCCCGGGACAAATGAATCGGGGCGAGCAGTACTTC.

The chain recombines TRBV9 with TRBJ1-1; tentative D call: TRBD1 (5 bases). This CDR3 has 15 amino acids. The V gene lost 1 base and the J gene lost 4 bases, with 14 bases spanning the gap. Germline V lookup: CDR1 SGDLS, CDR2 YYNGEE. The CDR3 here is CASSVSGGGTTEAFF. The CDR3, as DNA: TGTGCCAGCAGCGTATCTGGGGGAGGGACCACTGAAGCTTTCTTT.

This chain joins TRBV7-3 and TRBJ1-1; D not resolved. This CDR3 comprises 12 residues. Germline V lookup: CDR1 SGHTA, CDR2 FQGTGA. V shed 6 bases and J shed 5 bases, with 10 bases lying between them. The CDR3 region has the DNA TGTGCCAGCAGTTCGAGGGTGACTGAAGCTTTCTTT. Its protein product is CASSSRVTEAFF.

The chain employs TRBV7-9 and TRBJ2-3, with unresolved D. This CDR3 is built from 14 residues. The germline gives CDR1 SEHNR, CDR2 FQNEAQ (reference sequence). Trimming stripped 3 bases from V and 0 bases from J, with 7 bases between. The CDR3 sequence is CASSFDGSTDTQYF. CDR3 in DNA: TGTGCCAGCAGCTTTGATGGGAGCACAGATACGCAGTATTTT.

The J gene is TRBJ2-3, the V gene TRBV6-1; possible D gene TRBD1, 5 bases. This CDR3 region has 15 residues. The germline V gene encodes CDR1 MNHNS and CDR2 SASEGT. V was trimmed by 2 bases and J by 1 base, leaving 10 bases between them. The CDR3 DNA is TGTGCCAGCAGTGAATTAGGGGTGGGCACAGATACGCAGTATTTT. Protein sequence: CASSELGVGTDTQYF.

This chain joins TRBV27 and TRBJ1-1; 8 nucleotides line up with TRBD1. Losses at the gene ends were 5 bases for V and 6 bases for J; bases not matched to a gene: 5. The CDR3 length is 13 residues. Germline lookup yields CDR1 MNHEY and CDR2 SMNVEV (reference sequence). The CDR3 DNA reads as TGTGCCAGCAGTCCCCCGACAGGGGCTGAAGCTTTCTTT. Protein sequence: CASSPPTGAEAFF.

The chain is built from TRBV5-1 and TRBJ1-2; 8 bases align to TRBD1. The CDR3 contains 13 residues. Losses at the gene ends were 4 bases for V and 6 bases for J; bases not matched to a gene: 5. Germline values: CDR1 SGHRS, CDR2 YFSETQ. The CDR3, as DNA: TGCGCCAGCAGCCGGACAGGGTTGGATGGCTACACCTTC. Its translation: CASSRTGLDGYTF.

By sample fraction, this clone is medium-sized. This CDR3 is CASSSIWGGGTDTQYF. In DNA, the CDR3 is TGTGCCAGCAGCTCTATCTGGGGAGGAGGCACAGATACGCAGTATTTT. The chain is built from TRBV14 and TRBJ2-3; D perhaps matches TRBD2 (6 bases). Trimming pared 5 bases from V and 1 base from J, leaving 16 bases between. Germline loops: CDR1 SGHDN, CDR2 FVKESK. The CDR3 loop spans 16 amino acids.

The chain employs TRBV5-4 and TRBJ1-1; D might be TRBD1 (6 bases). Germline V gene lookup returns CDR1 SGHNT and CDR2 YYREEE (reference sequence). V gave up 0 bases and J gave up 0 bases, with 12 bases separating them. The CDR3 spans 16 residues. DNA for the CDR3: TGTGCCAGCAGCTTGGCCGGGGGCCGTATGAACACTGAAGCTTTCTTT. Translation: CASSLAGGRMNTEAFF.

The chain combines TRBV29-1 with TRBJ1-2; D remains unclear. Germline CDR1 and CDR2: SQVTM and ANQGSEA. CDR3 length: 11 residues. The ends were cut back, 3 bases at V and 11 bases at J, with 13 bases in the middle. CDR3 coding DNA: TGCAGCGTTGACGTGATCCCGGCATACACCTTC. Translation gives CSVDVIPAYTF.

The genes are TRBV5-1 and TRBJ1-1; no definite D call. The germline V and J ends were trimmed by 1 base and 3 bases, with 13 bases remaining between them. Germline lookup yields CDR1 SGHRS and CDR2 YFSETQ. This CDR3 has 15 residues. CDR3 sequence (DNA): TGCGCCAGCAGCTTGACGCCGGGCAGCGACACTGAAGCTTTCTTT. This gives the protein CASSLTPGSDTEAFF.

The CDR3 reads CASSNTFGGAGEQFF. The CDR3 coding sequence is TGCGCCAGCAGCAACACGTTCGGTGGGGCCGGTGAGCAGTTCTTC. The J gene is TRBJ2-1, the V gene TRBV4-3; tentatively, D is TRBD1 (5 bases). Germline CDR1 reads LGHNA; CDR2 reads YSLEER. V was shortened by 5 bases and J by 9 bases, with 20 bases between the two germline ends. The CDR3 covers 15 residues.

This chain links TRBV30 with TRBJ1-1, with D possibly being TRBD1 (5 bases). Trimming shortened V by 3 bases and J by 2 bases, and 10 bases separated the two germline ends. The CDR3 spans 13 residues. Germline lookup yields CDR1 GTSNPN and CDR2 SVGIG (reference sequence). CDR3: CAWRVGGNTEAFF. CDR3 coding DNA: TGTGCCTGGAGGGTGGGGGGAAACACTGAAGCTTTCTTT.

The chain recombines TRBV7-2 with TRBJ2-7; the match to TRBD2 covers 11 bases. The CDR3 runs 15 residues. CDR1 and CDR2 (germline): SGHTA, FQGNSA. The ends lost 4 bases at V and 3 bases at J; junction bases unmatched: 5. The CDR3 region is CASSSPGLADYEQYF. CDR3 nucleotides: TGTGCCAGCAGCTCGCCGGGACTAGCGGACTACGAGCAGTACTTC.

The CDR3 loop reads CASSSGGGSQTQYF. DNA of the CDR3: TGTGCCAGCAGCTCCGGGGGGGGCAGCCAGACCCAGTACTTC. The chain has TRBV7-9 and TRBJ2-5; 8 nucleotides agree with TRBD2. Germline V CDR1 and CDR2: SEHNR, FQNEAQ (reference sequence). V gave up 4 bases and J gave up 6 bases; unmatched junction bases: 7. This CDR3 is built from 14 residues.